This TCR beta chain was sequenced during a study of T cell responses to AZD1222 COVID-19 vaccine. Study results and limitations: Spike-spanning, vaccine-associated CD4 TCRs were dominant at 160-218 and 743-854. Two doses of AZD1222 preceded a rise in Spike-specific TCR breadth and depth.

Profiled with immunoSEQ multiplex PCR; TCRdb holds only in-frame clones, not every one. The repertoire consists of roughly 110,000 clones, with 70% to 90% occurring once and the leading ten covering approximately 4.8%. As to this clone: Its antigen remains unknown.

Pooling of second doses given at about 4 or about 12 weeks was done. CDR3 size: 14 residues. The germline gives CDR1 MNHNS, CDR2 SASEGT. V was clipped by 3 bases and J by 0 bases, with 6 bases between them. The material sequenced was peripheral blood, taken 28 days after the second AZD1222 dose. The chain recombines TRBV6-1 with TRBJ1-3; the D is unclear. The sequence was obtained from an adult who received the AZD1222 COVID-19 vaccine. This CDR3 is CASSDGGSGNTIYF. The CDR3 bases are TGTGCCAGCAGTGATGGCGGCTCTGGAAACACCATATATTTT.